The 27 T cell receptor beta chains reported below all come from one sample, sequenced in a study of shared clonotypes between healthy human individuals. Clones were sequenced by immunoSEQ multiplex PCR, and TCRdb holds only the in-frame ones, with some missing. The repertoire consists of around 2.1 million clones, with about 93% occurring once and the leading ten covering more than 1.5%. Naive CD8 isolation took CD45RO-negative cells positively selected for CCR7 and excluded terminally differentiated effector memory CD45RA+ cells. The material sequenced was naive CD8+ T cells from PBMCs. The receptor source for this set is a man between 18 and 29 years old in good health. Some clones in this sample may be carry-over from other donors' samples.

This chain links TRBV19 with TRBJ2-1; no reliable D call. The CDR3 consists of 16 residues. V was pared by 3 bases and J by 2 bases, with 14 bases between. Germline CDR1 LNHDA, CDR2 SQIVND (reference sequence). CDR3 sequence reads: CASSMGGAMAYNEQFF. CDR3 bases: TGTGCCAGTAGTATGGGCGGTGCGATGGCCTACAATGAGCAGTTCTTC.

The J gene is TRBJ2-5, the V gene TRBV9, with a tentative D call TRBD1 (6 bases). The CDR3 contains 19 residues. Trimming pared 0 bases from V and 5 bases from J, leaving 26 bases between. The V gene's germline CDR1 is SGDLS and CDR2 YYNGEE. CDR3 in amino acids: CASSVDRRFGDTDRETQYF. In nucleotides, the CDR3 is TGTGCCAGCAGCGTAGACAGGAGATTTGGGGACACCGATCGGGAGACCCAGTACTTC.

V gene TRBV10-3 combines with J gene TRBJ2-5, with TRBD2 identical over 9 bases. This CDR3 contains 16 residues. Per germline, CDR1 ENHRY and CDR2 SYGVKD. J was trimmed by 5 bases and V by 0 bases; bases with no gene match: 7. The DNA of the CDR3 is TGTGCCATCAGTGAGTCGGCGGGAGGGCCGCGTGAGACCCAGTACTTC. This gives the protein CAISESAGGPRETQYF.

In the case of this clone: Other nucleotide sequences from this sample produce the same CDR3. The chain uses TRBV5-6 and TRBJ1-3; D gene unclear. The CDR3 spans 14 residues. Germline V gene lookup returns CDR1 SGHDT and CDR2 YYEEEE. V lost 0 bases, J lost 3 bases, and 7 bases lay in between. The chain's CDR3 is CASSLVGLGNTIYF. CDR3 bases: TGTGCCAGCAGCTTGGTGGGCCTTGGAAACACCATATATTTT.

This clone was seen only once. Other nucleotide sequences from this sample produce the same CDR3. This chain connects TRBV27 to TRBJ2-7; D ambiguous. This CDR3 has 12 amino acids. Germline values: CDR1 MNHEY, CDR2 SMNVEV (reference sequence). The ends were cut back, 6 bases at V and 4 bases at J, with 10 bases in the middle. This CDR3 is CASRGLGYEQYF. CDR3 in DNA: TGTGCCAGCAGGGGTCTTGGGTACGAGCAGTACTTC.

The chain uses TRBV5-4 and TRBJ1-1; D not certain. The CDR3 has 17 residues. Trimming removed 0 bases at V and 2 bases at J, with 17 bases between. The germline gives CDR1 SGHNT, CDR2 YYREEE (reference sequence). The CDR3 spells CASSLGPPVGSNTEAFF. DNA of the CDR3: TGTGCCAGCAGCTTGGGTCCCCCCGTGGGATCTAACACTGAAGCTTTCTTT.

The V call is TRBV27, the J call TRBJ2-1; 16 positions match TRBD2. Looked up from germline, CDR1 is MNHEY and CDR2 is SMNVEV (reference sequence). Trimming cost V 6 bases and J 14 bases; bases outside gene matches: 4. The CDR3 loop spans 13 amino acids. CDR3 sequence: CASSAGTSGREFF. The DNA of the CDR3 is TGTGCCAGCAGCGCCGGGACTAGCGGGAGGGAGTTCTTC.

The gene calls are TRBV7-9 and TRBJ2-5; D may be TRBD1 (5 bases). V was shortened by 5 bases and J by 3 bases, with 13 bases between the two germline ends. The CDR3 sequence is 14 residues long. The germline V gene encodes CDR1 SEHNR and CDR2 FQNEAQ (reference sequence). CDR3 amino acids: CASSHQGYEETQYF. The CDR3, as DNA: TGTGCCAGCAGCCACCAGGGTTACGAAGAGACCCAGTACTTC.

V gene TRBV19 combines with J gene TRBJ1-4; TRBD1 aligns across 11 bases. J was trimmed by 6 bases and V by 8 bases; bases with no gene match: 2. The CDR3 has 13 amino acids. In germline, CDR1 is LNHDA, CDR2 SQIVND (reference sequence). The CDR3 sequence: CASGTGGDEKLFF. CDR3 sequence (DNA): TGTGCCAGTGGGACAGGGGGGGATGAAAAACTGTTTTTT. The full variable domain, completed using reference TRBV19 and TRBJ1-4, is DGGITQSPKYLFRKEGQNVTLSCEQNLNHDAMYWYRQDPGQGLRLIYYSQIVNDFQKGDIAEGYSVSREKKESFPLTVTSAQKNPTAFYLCASGTGGDEKLFFGSGTQLSVL.

The chain carries TRBV29-1 and TRBJ1-2; D is uncertain. The germline gives CDR1 SQVTM, CDR2 ANQGSEA. V lost 4 bases and J lost 0, with 12 bases in between. This CDR3 has 14 amino acids. CDR3 amino acids: CSVVKAFTNYGYTF. The CDR3 DNA follows: TGCAGCGTTGTAAAGGCCTTTACTAACTATGGCTACACCTTC. The entire variable domain, with the rest obtained from reference TRBV29-1 and TRBJ1-2, is as follows: SAVISQKPSRDICQRGTSLTIQCQVDSQVTMMFWYRQQPGQSLTLIATANQGSEATYESGFVIDKFPISRPNLTFSTLTVSNMSPEDSSIYLCSVVKAFTNYGYTFGSGTRLTVV.

This sequence joins TRBV25-1 and TRBJ1-4; 7 bases are shared with TRBD1. The V gene end was trimmed by 2 bases and the J gene end by 4 bases; junction bases not matched to a gene: 4. CDR3 size: 15 residues. Germline CDR1 and CDR2: MGHDK and SYGVNS. The CDR3 nucleotides are TGTGCCAGCAGTGAAAAACAGGGGTTTAATGAAAAACTGTTTTTT. Encoded protein: CASSEKQGFNEKLFF.

The chain links TRBV7-9 to TRBJ2-5, with D uncertain. This CDR3 is built from 13 residues. Germline CDR1 reads SEHNR; CDR2 reads FQNEAQ (reference sequence). Deletions cut 7 bases from V and 1 base from J, with 10 bases between. This CDR3 reads CASTQRVQETQYF. In DNA form, the CDR3 reads TGTGCCAGCACCCAAAGAGTCCAAGAGACCCAGTACTTC.

J is TRBJ2-1 and V is TRBV7-2, with no clear D. Germline V gives CDR1 SGHTA, CDR2 FQGNSA. The V gene lost 5 bases and the J gene lost 0 bases, with 11 bases spanning the gap. The CDR3 has 15 residues. CDR3 nucleotide sequence: TGTGCCAGCAGCCCATCGGGCCCCTCCTACAATGAGCAGTTCTTC. Translation gives CASSPSGPSYNEQFF.

The chain links TRBV6-5 to TRBJ1-1; 7 nucleotides match TRBD1. CDR1 and CDR2 (germline): MNHEY, SVGAGI. V shed 4 bases and J 5 bases; nucleotides not matched to a gene: 4. The CDR3 is 13 residues long. The CDR3 loop reads CASSSETGTEAFF. CDR3 coding DNA: TGTGCCAGCAGTTCCGAGACAGGGACTGAAGCTTTCTTT.

This chain uses TRBV9 with TRBJ1-3; the D is unclear. This CDR3 has 15 residues. CDR1 is SGDLS, CDR2 YYNGEE, per germline. Trimming stripped 2 bases from V and 2 bases from J, with 11 bases between. The chain's CDR3 is CASSVVGVPGNTIYF. CDR3 nucleotides: TGTGCCAGCAGCGTTGTTGGGGTCCCTGGAAACACCATATATTTT.

The chain has TRBV7-8 and TRBJ1-1, with D tentatively TRBD1 (6 bases). Germline-derived CDR1 and CDR2 are SGHVS and FQNEAQ. V lost 4 bases to trimming and J lost 7 bases, with 19 bases between them. CDR3 length: 15 amino acids. DNA for the CDR3: TGTGCCAGCAGCTCCTCACCGACAGGAGCCCTTGAAGCTTTCTTT. It yields the protein CASSSSPTGALEAFF. The full variable domain, in which reference TRBV7-8 and TRBJ1-1 provide the parts outside the CDR3, is GAGVSQSPRYKVAKRGQDVALRCDPISGHVSLFWYQQALGQGPEFLTYFQNEAQLDKSGLPSDRFFAERPEGSVSTLKIQRTQQEDSAVYLCASSSSPTGALEAFFGQGTRLTVV.

This sequence joins TRBV11-3 and TRBJ2-7, with a tentative D call TRBD1 (5 bases). Looked up from germline, CDR1 is SGHNT and CDR2 is YENEEA. There are 15 residues in the CDR3. V lost 0 bases and J 5 bases, leaving 14 bases between the germline ends. The CDR3 reads CASSLDRDSSDEQYF. CDR3 DNA: TGTGCCAGCAGCTTAGACAGGGATTCATCCGACGAGCAGTACTTC.

This sequence joins TRBV7-6 and TRBJ2-2; no reliable D call. Germline values: CDR1 SGHVS, CDR2 FNYEAQ. V was cut by 5 bases and J by 1 base, with 14 bases left in between. The CDR3 runs to 16 residues. This CDR3 reads CASSPSQVKNTGELFF. The DNA of the CDR3 is TGTGCCAGCAGCCCCTCCCAGGTGAAGAACACCGGGGAGCTGTTTTTT.

This chain links TRBV19 with TRBJ2-3, with D uncertain. V was pared by 3 bases and J by 8 bases, with 15 bases between. Germline CDR1 is LNHDA and CDR2 is SQIVND (reference sequence). This CDR3 has 14 residues. CDR3 sequence reads: CASSMSKSDGTQYF. The DNA for the CDR3 is TGTGCCAGTAGTATGTCCAAATCTGACGGTACGCAGTATTTT.

CDR3 sequence: CASSLNPAGEQFF. The CDR3 coding sequence is TGTGCCAGCAGTCTGAACCCAGCGGGCGAGCAGTTCTTC. The chain uses TRBV28 and TRBJ2-1, with D maybe TRBD2 (6 bases). V lost 5 bases, J lost 10 bases, and 15 bases lay in between. This CDR3 spans 13 amino acids. Germline CDR1 and CDR2: MDHEN and SYDVKM.

This clone was picked up a small number of times. V usage is TRBV4-1 and J usage is TRBJ2-2; D might be TRBD1 or TRBD2, each matching 5 bases. The V and J ends lost 0 bases and 6 bases respectively, with 14 bases between them. In germline, CDR1 is MGHRA, CDR2 YSYEKL. This CDR3 contains 16 residues. CDR3 nucleotides: TGCGCCAGCAGCCAAGAGGACTGGGACCCCTCCGGGGAGCTGTTTTTT. Translated, it gives CASSQEDWDPSGELFF.

The table lists this clone with a count of one. The chain employs TRBV5-1 and TRBJ2-5, with 13 bases lining up with TRBD2. In germline, CDR1 is SGHRS, CDR2 YFSETQ. The CDR3 runs to 19 residues. J lost 2 bases, V lost 0 bases, and 10 bases had no gene match. CDR3 DNA sequence: TGCGCCAGCAGCTTGGTTCGTACTAGCGGGAGGGAGGGGCAAGAGACCCAGTACTTC. The encoded protein is CASSLVRTSGREGQETQYF.

This chain links TRBV29-1 with TRBJ2-6; 11 bases fit TRBD1. Germline V gene lookup returns CDR1 SQVTM and CDR2 ANQGSEA. CDR3 length: 23 amino acids. J lost 2 bases, V lost 0 bases, and 21 bases had no gene match. The CDR3 region has the DNA TGCAGCGTTGAAGAAACCGAGCCGGGACAGGGGGTTTATGTGGGTCCTGGGGCCAACGTCCTGACTTTC. This sequence encodes CSVEETEPGQGVYVGPGANVLTF.

The chain uses TRBV19 and TRBJ1-4, with 10 bases that match TRBD1. Germline V lookup: CDR1 LNHDA, CDR2 SQIVND (reference sequence). Germline trimming cut 6 bases from V and 7 bases from J; bases unmatched to any gene: 17. This CDR3 is 18 amino acids long. The chain's CDR3 is CASSFADRGRIESEKLFF. The CDR3 DNA reads as TGTGCCAGTAGCTTCGCCGACAGGGGGCGCATAGAAAGTGAAAAACTGTTTTTT.

This chain joins TRBV28 and TRBJ1-1; the D gene is possibly TRBD1 (5 bases). Trimming took off 7 bases at V and 2 bases at J, with 20 bases between the two ends. This CDR3 is 16 amino acids long. CDR1 and CDR2 from the germline V gene are MDHEN and SYDVKM. The CDR3 DNA is TGTGCCAGCACCCCCGATATCGGGACGGGAAACACTGAAGCTTTCTTT. This codes for CASTPDIGTGNTEAFF.

The V and J genes are TRBV7-3 and TRBJ1-3; no reliable D call. Germline V gene sequence: CDR1 SGHTA, CDR2 FQGTGA. The CDR3 sequence is 14 residues long. Between the trimmed V and J ends, which lost 5 bases and 4 bases, there was a span of 12 bases. Here the CDR3 DNA reads TGTGCCAGCAGCCCCGGCCCCTTAGGAAACACCATATATTTT. It codes for CASSPGPLGNTIYF.

This chain uses TRBV4-1 with TRBJ2-3; D may be TRBD1 (6 bases). Germline CDR1 MGHRA, CDR2 YSYEKL. This CDR3 comprises 17 residues. V was trimmed by 4 bases and J by 2 bases, leaving 19 bases between them. The CDR3 sequence: CASSLDNLQGLTDTQYF. The CDR3 DNA is TGCGCCAGCAGCCTAGACAACCTACAGGGTCTCACAGATACGCAGTATTTT.